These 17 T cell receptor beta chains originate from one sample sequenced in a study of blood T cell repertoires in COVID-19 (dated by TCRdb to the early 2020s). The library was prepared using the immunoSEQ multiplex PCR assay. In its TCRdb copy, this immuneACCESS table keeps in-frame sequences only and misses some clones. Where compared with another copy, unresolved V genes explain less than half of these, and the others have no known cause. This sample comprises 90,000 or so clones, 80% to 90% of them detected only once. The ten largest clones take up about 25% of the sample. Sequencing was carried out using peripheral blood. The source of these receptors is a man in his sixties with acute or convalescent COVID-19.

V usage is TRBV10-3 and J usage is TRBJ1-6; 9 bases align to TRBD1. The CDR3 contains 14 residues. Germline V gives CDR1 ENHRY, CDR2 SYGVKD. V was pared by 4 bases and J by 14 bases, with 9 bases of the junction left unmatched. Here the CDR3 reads CAISATGGEVALHF. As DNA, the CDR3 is TGTGCCATCAGTGCCACAGGGGGCGAGGTGGCCCTCCACTTT.

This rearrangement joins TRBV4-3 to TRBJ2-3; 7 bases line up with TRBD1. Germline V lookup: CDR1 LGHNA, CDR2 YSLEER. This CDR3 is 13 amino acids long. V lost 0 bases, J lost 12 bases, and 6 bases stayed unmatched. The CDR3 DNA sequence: TGCGCCAGCAGCCAAGATCTAACAGGGGTCCAGTATTTT. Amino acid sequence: CASSQDLTGVQYF.

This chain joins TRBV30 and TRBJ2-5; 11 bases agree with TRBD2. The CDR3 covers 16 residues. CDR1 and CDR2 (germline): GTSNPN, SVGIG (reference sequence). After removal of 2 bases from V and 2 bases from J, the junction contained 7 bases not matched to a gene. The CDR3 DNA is TGTGCCTGGAGTAAACTAGCGGGGGCACGACAAGAGACCCAGTACTTC. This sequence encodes CAWSKLAGARQETQYF.

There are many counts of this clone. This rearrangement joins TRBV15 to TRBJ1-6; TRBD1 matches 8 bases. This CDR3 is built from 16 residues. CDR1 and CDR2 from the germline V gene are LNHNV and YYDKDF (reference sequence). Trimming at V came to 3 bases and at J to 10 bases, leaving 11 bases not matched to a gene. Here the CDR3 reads CATSSGQGTGLSPLHF. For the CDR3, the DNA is TGTGCCACCAGCAGTGGCCAGGGGACAGGATTGTCACCCCTCCACTTT.

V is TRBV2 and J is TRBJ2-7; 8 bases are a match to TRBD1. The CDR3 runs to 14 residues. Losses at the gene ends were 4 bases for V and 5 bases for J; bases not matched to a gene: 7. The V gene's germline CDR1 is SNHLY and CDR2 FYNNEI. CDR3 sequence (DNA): TGTGCCAGCAGTGTCGGCAGGGGGCGTGACGAGCAGTACGTC. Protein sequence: CASSVGRGRDEQYV.

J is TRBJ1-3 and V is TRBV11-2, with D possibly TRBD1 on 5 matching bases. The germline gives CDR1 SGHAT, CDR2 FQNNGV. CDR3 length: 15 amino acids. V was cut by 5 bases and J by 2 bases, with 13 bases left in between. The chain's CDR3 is CASSRQSAPGNTIYF. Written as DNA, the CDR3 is TGTGCCAGCAGCCGACAGTCAGCTCCTGGAAACACCATATATTTT.

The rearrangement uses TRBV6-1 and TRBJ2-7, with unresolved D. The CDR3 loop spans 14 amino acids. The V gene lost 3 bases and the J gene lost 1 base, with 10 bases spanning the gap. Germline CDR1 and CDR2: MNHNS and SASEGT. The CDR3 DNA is TGTGCCAGCAGTGACCAGTCCCGATCCTACGAGCAGTACGTC. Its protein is CASSDQSRSYEQYV.

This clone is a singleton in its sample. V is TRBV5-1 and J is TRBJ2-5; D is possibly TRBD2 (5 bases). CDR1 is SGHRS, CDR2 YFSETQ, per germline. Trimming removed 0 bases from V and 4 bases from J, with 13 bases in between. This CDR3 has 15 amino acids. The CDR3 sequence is CASSLESYSGETQYF. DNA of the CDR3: TGCGCCAGCAGCTTGGAAAGTTACAGCGGAGAGACCCAGTACTTC.

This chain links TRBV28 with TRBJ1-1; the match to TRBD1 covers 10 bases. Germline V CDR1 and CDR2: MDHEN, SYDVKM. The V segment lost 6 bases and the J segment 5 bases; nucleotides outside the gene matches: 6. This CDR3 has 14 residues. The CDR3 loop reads CASRMTGGYTEAFF. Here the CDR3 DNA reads TGTGCCAGCAGGATGACAGGGGGCTATACTGAAGCTTTCTTT.

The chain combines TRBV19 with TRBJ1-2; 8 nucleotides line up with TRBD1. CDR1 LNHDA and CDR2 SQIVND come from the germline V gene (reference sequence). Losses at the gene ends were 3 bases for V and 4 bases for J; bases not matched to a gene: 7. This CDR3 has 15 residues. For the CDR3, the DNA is TGTGCCAGTAGTATGGGGGCAGGGGGCGTCTATGGCTACACCTTC. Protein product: CASSMGAGGVYGYTF.

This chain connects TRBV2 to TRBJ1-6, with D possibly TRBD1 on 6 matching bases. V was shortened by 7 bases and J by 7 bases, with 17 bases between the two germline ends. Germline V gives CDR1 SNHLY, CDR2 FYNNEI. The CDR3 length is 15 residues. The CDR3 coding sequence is TGTGCCAGCACAGGGACACTACCGGGAAATTCACCCCTCCACTTT. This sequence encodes CASTGTLPGNSPLHF.

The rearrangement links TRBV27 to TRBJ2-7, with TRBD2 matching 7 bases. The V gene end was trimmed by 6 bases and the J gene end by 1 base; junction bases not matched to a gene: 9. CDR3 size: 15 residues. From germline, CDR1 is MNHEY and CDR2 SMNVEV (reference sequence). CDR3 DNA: TGTGCCAGCAGCTCAAGCGGGGACGTTTCCTACGAGCAGTACTTC. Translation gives CASSSSGDVSYEQYF.

CDR3 protein: CASSYPGLSGGYGYTF. CDR3 in DNA: TGTGCCAGCAGTTACCCGGGACTGTCCGGAGGCTATGGCTACACCTTC. This chain uses TRBV6-2 or TRBV6-3 with TRBJ1-2; D perhaps matches TRBD1 (5 bases). V was clipped by 2 bases and J by 4 bases, with 17 bases between them. This CDR3 is 16 amino acids long. The germline V gene has CDR1 MNHEY and CDR2 SVGEGT.

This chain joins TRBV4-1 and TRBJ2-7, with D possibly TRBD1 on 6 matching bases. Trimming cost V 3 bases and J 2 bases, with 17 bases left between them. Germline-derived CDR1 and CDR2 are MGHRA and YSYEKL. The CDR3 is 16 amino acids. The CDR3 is CASSQAPRGRTYEQYF. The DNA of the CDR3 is TGCGCCAGCAGCCAGGCCCCCAGGGGCAGGACCTACGAGCAGTACTTC.

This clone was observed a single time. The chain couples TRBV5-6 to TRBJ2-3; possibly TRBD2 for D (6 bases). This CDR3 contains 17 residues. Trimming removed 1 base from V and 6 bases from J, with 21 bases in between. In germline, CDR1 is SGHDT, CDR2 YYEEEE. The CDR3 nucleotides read TGTGCCAGCAGCTTGCCTCTGGGTAGCGGAAACCGGGATACGCAGTATTTT. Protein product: CASSLPLGSGNRDTQYF.

The DNA for the CDR3 is TGTGCCTGGAGTTCGACTAGCGGGGGTATGGACACCGGGGAGCTGTTTTTT. Protein product: CAWSSTSGGMDTGELFF. The rearrangement uses TRBV30 and TRBJ2-2; TRBD2 agrees at 12 bases. V lost 2 bases and J lost 3; bases outside the gene matches: 7. CDR1 and CDR2 from the germline V gene are GTSNPN and SVGIG (reference sequence). This CDR3 has 17 residues.

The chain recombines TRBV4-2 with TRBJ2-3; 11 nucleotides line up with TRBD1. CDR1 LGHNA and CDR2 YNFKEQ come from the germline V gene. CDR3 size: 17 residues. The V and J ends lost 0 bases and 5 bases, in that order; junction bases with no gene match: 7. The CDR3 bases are TGTGCCAGCAGCCAAGATTCCGGACAGGGGGCCTTAGATACGCAGTATTTT. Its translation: CASSQDSGQGALDTQYF.